These 8 T cell receptor beta chains came from one sample sequenced in a study of shared clonotypes between healthy human individuals. TCRdb's table, derived via immunoSEQ multiplex PCR, lists solely in-frame clones and lacks some. The sample contains 1.5 million to 2.5 million clones, less than 95% of which appear only once. Terminally differentiated effector memory CD45RA+ cells were excluded by CCR7 positive selection of CD45RO-negative cells. The sequencing sample was made of naive CD8+ T cells sorted from blood. The receptor set was obtained from a man aged 18 to 29 in good health.

The gene calls are TRBV13 and TRBJ2-5; 9 nucleotides line up with TRBD1. V dropped 5 bases and J dropped 4; count of bases not matched to a gene: 14. Looked up from germline, CDR1 is PRHDT and CDR2 is FYEKMQ (reference sequence). This CDR3 has 17 residues. CDR3 amino acids: CASSRQGQGLMGETQYF. The CDR3 DNA reads as TGTGCCAGCAGCCGCCAGGGACAGGGTTTGATGGGAGAGACCCAGTACTTC. The variable domain in full, with the rest retrieved from reference TRBV13 and TRBJ2-5, is AAGVIQSPRHLIKEKRETATLKCYPIPRHDTVYWYQQGPGQDPQFLISFYEKMQSDKGSIPDRFSAQQFSDYHSELNMSSLELGDSALYFCASSRQGQGLMGETQYFGPGTRLLVL.

The rearrangement joins TRBV5-4 to TRBJ1-1; D unresolved. Trimming pared 0 bases from V and 3 bases from J, leaving 9 bases between. CDR3 length: 14 residues. Germline V lookup: CDR1 SGHNT, CDR2 YYREEE (reference sequence). The CDR3 sequence is CASSLEVSDTEAFF. In nucleotides, the CDR3 is TGTGCCAGCAGCTTGGAGGTTAGCGACACTGAAGCTTTCTTT.

The rearrangement joins TRBV29-1 to TRBJ2-7; 9 bases fit TRBD2. The CDR3 is made up of 13 amino acids. V dropped 6 bases and J dropped 2; count of bases not matched to a gene: 5. Germline V gene lookup returns CDR1 SQVTM and CDR2 ANQGSEA. Here the CDR3 DNA reads TGCAGCGTACGGACTAGCGACGCCTACGAGCAGTACTTC. It encodes CSVRTSDAYEQYF.

V and J are TRBV10-3 and TRBJ2-7; TRBD2 matches at 11 bases. The germline gives CDR1 ENHRY, CDR2 SYGVKD. CDR3 length: 14 residues. Trimming removed 11 bases from V and 5 bases from J; junction bases left unmatched: 11. For the CDR3, the DNA is TGTGCCGTCTCGCTAGCGGGAGGTAAGGACGAGCAGTACTTC. Its protein is CAVSLAGGKDEQYF.

The chain uses TRBV6-5 and TRBJ2-1; no clear D gene. This CDR3 is built from 13 residues. CDR1 is MNHEY and CDR2 is SVGAGI in the germline V gene. V lost 2 bases and J lost 8, with 10 bases in between. CDR3 in DNA: TGTGCCAGCAGTTACAGTTGGTGGGATGAGCAGTTCTTC. This encodes CASSYSWWDEQFF.

The chain combines TRBV7-2 with TRBJ1-6; TRBD1 might be the D (6 bases). The ends were cut back, 5 bases at V and 7 bases at J, with 15 bases in the middle. Per germline, CDR1 SGHTA and CDR2 FQGNSA. The CDR3 is made up of 15 amino acids. CDR3 protein: CASSPITGYNSPLHF. CDR3 DNA: TGTGCCAGCAGCCCAATAACAGGGTACAATTCACCCCTCCACTTT. The whole variable domain, filled in from reference TRBV7-2 and TRBJ1-6, reads GAGVSQSPSNKVTEKGKDVELRCDPISGHTALYWYRQSLGQGLEFLIYFQGNSAPDKSGLPSDRFSAERTGGSVSTLTIQRTQQEDSAVYLCASSPITGYNSPLHFGNGTRLTVT.

As concerns this clone: Since no conserved phenylalanine or tryptophan closes the CDR3, a read error is the likely cause. The DNA is omitted, as the CDR3 cannot be located on it reliably, and the CDR3 follows TCRdb's listing. The rearrangement uses TRBV19 and TRBJ1-2. In germline, CDR1 is LNHDA, CDR2 SQIVND (reference sequence). The CDR3 is 8 amino acids in total, end residues counted. CDR3 sequence reads: CASSEGLS.

This chain connects TRBV7-9 to TRBJ1-1; D gene ambiguous. The CDR3 has 14 residues. With 0 bases removed from V and 5 bases from J, the gap between germline ends came to 10 bases. Germline V gives CDR1 SEHNR, CDR2 FQNEAQ (reference sequence). CDR3 bases: TGTGCCAGCAGCTTAGCGTCCCTGGGGACTGAAGCTTTCTTT. Protein product: CASSLASLGTEAFF.